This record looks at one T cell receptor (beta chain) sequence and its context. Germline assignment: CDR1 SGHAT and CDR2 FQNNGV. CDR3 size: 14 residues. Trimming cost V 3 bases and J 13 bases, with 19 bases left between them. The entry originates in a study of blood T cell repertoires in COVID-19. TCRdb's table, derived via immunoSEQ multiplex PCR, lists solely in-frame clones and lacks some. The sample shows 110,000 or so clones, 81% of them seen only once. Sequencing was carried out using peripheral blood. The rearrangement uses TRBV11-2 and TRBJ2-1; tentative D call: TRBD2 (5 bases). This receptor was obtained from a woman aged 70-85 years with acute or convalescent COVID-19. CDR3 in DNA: TGTGCCAGCAGCTTTGATTTGCGGGCCCGAGCTCAGTTCTTC. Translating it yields CASSFDLRARAQFF.